This is a list of T cell receptor beta chains from one sample in a study of regulatory T cells in long-lasting Graves disease. TCRdb passed the multiplex PCR reads through MiXCR, listing each CDR3 protein once. Among around 300,000 distinct CDR3 sequences listed, around 23% were seen once. Sequencing used peripheral blood mononuclear cells (PBMCs), obtained when the disease was refractory, from a patient treated with antithyroid drugs. The receptors come from a female donor with Graves disease. The CDR3 runs from the conserved cysteine through the conserved F or W. Each record gives: J gene, V gene, clone size, D gene, CDR3 DNA, CDR3 protein. D genes are given only for firm matches. Size is omitted from some rows. Given values are once, few, many or a class for expanded clones.

j_gene: TRBJ2-7
v_gene: TRBV2
abundance: many
d_gene: -
CDR3nt: TGTGCCAGCAGCTTAGTCGACTCCTACGAGCAGTACTTC
CDR3aa: CASSLVDSYEQYF

j_gene: TRBJ2-7
v_gene: TRBV20-1
abundance: -
d_gene: -
CDR3nt: TGCAGTGCTAGGTTTGTGGGGGGCCACGAGCAGTACTTC
CDR3aa: CSARFVGGHEQYF

j_gene: TRBJ2-2
v_gene: TRBV6-2/TRBV6-3
abundance: -
d_gene: TRBD2
CDR3nt: TGTGCCAGCAGTTACCTCGGGACTAGCGTGAACACCGGGGAGCTGTTTTTT
CDR3aa: CASSYLGTSVNTGELFF

j_gene: TRBJ2-2
v_gene: TRBV7-8
abundance: many
d_gene: TRBD2
CDR3nt: TGTGCCAGCAGCCCTAGCGGGAGCCACACCGGGGAGCTGTTTTTT
CDR3aa: CASSPSGSHTGELFF

j_gene: TRBJ2-7
v_gene: TRBV12-3/TRBV12-4
abundance: many
d_gene: -
CDR3nt: TGTGCCAGCAGTTTATCAGGGGCCGAGCAGTACTTC
CDR3aa: CASSLSGAEQYF

j_gene: TRBJ2-7
v_gene: TRBV20-1
abundance: -
d_gene: -
CDR3nt: TGCAGTGCTAGTTTGGCCCAGGGGGGCGAGCAGTACTTC
CDR3aa: CSASLAQGGEQYF

j_gene: TRBJ2-5
v_gene: TRBV7-2
abundance: many
d_gene: TRBD2
CDR3nt: TGTGCCAGCAGCTTCGGAGGGACTAGGCTAGAGACCCAGTACTTC
CDR3aa: CASSFGGTRLETQYF

j_gene: TRBJ1-2
v_gene: TRBV19
abundance: many
d_gene: TRBD1
CDR3nt: TGTGCCAGTAGCCATCTCGGACAGGGTGATTGTGTCTATGGCTACACCTTC
CDR3aa: CASSHLGQGDCVYGYTF

j_gene: TRBJ2-5
v_gene: TRBV28
abundance: -
d_gene: -
CDR3nt: TGTGCCAGCAGTTTTTTGGGGACAATTGAAGAGACCCAGTACTTC
CDR3aa: CASSFLGTIEETQYF

j_gene: TRBJ1-2
v_gene: TRBV2
abundance: many
d_gene: -
CDR3nt: TGTGCCATACGTAGGGAAGCTAACTATGGCTACACCTTC
CDR3aa: CAIRREANYGYTF

j_gene: TRBJ1-6
v_gene: TRBV7-9
abundance: many
d_gene: TRBD1
CDR3nt: TGTGCCAGCAGTGGGACAGCCAATAATTCACCCCTCCACTTT
CDR3aa: CASSGTANNSPLHF

j_gene: TRBJ2-5
v_gene: TRBV5-8
abundance: few
d_gene: -
CDR3nt: TGTGCCAGCAGTTCCCTGACGGCTGGAAGGACCCAGTACTTC
CDR3aa: CASSSLTAGRTQYF

j_gene: TRBJ2-2
v_gene: TRBV27
abundance: few
d_gene: -
CDR3nt: TGTGCCAGCAGTTTATGGGCCGGGGAGCTGTTTTTT
CDR3aa: CASSLWAGELFF

j_gene: TRBJ2-1
v_gene: TRBV11-3
abundance: -
d_gene: TRBD2
CDR3nt: TGTGCCAGCAGCTCTACTAGCGGGAATGAGCAGTTCTTC
CDR3aa: CASSSTSGNEQFF

j_gene: TRBJ2-2
v_gene: TRBV6-1
abundance: few
d_gene: TRBD2
CDR3nt: TGTGCCAGCAAGGGTAGCGGGAGTATTAATACCGGGGAGCTGTTTTTT
CDR3aa: CASKGSGSINTGELFF

j_gene: TRBJ2-1
v_gene: TRBV28
abundance: -
d_gene: -
CDR3nt: TGTGCCAGCACCCATCCGTTGGCAGATAACAATGAGCAGTTCTTC
CDR3aa: CASTHPLADNNEQFF

j_gene: TRBJ1-5
v_gene: TRBV7-9
abundance: few
d_gene: -
CDR3nt: TGTGCCAGCAGCTCTTTATCGGGTTGGGGCAATCAGCCCCAGCATTTT
CDR3aa: CASSSLSGWGNQPQHF

j_gene: TRBJ1-4
v_gene: TRBV28
abundance: -
d_gene: -
CDR3nt: TGTGCCAGCAGTCTCTCGGACGGGGGTAATGAAAAACTGTTTTTT
CDR3aa: CASSLSDGGNEKLFF

j_gene: TRBJ2-7
v_gene: TRBV10-1
abundance: many
d_gene: -
CDR3nt: TGCGCCAGCAGTGAATACGGACAGCCCTACGAGCAGTACTTC
CDR3aa: CASSEYGQPYEQYF

j_gene: TRBJ1-2
v_gene: TRBV27
abundance: many
d_gene: -
CDR3nt: TGTGCCAGCAGTCGTAGGGAGATGGATGGCTACACCTTC
CDR3aa: CASSRREMDGYTF

j_gene: TRBJ1-2
v_gene: TRBV6-2/TRBV6-3
abundance: -
d_gene: TRBD1
CDR3nt: TGCGCCAGCAGTGAGGGGGCAGGCCTCTATGGCTACACCTTC
CDR3aa: CASSEGAGLYGYTF

j_gene: TRBJ1-6
v_gene: TRBV27
abundance: few
d_gene: -
CDR3nt: TGTGCCAGCAGTTTATCCGAGTGGGGGGCTCGCACTGAGTTGGGCAATAATTCACCCCTCCACTTT
CDR3aa: CASSLSEWGARTELGNNSPLHF

j_gene: TRBJ1-4
v_gene: TRBV29-1
abundance: many
d_gene: -
CDR3nt: TGCAGCGTTGAAGGAGACAGGACCACTAATGAAAAACTGTTTTTT
CDR3aa: CSVEGDRTTNEKLFF

j_gene: TRBJ2-1
v_gene: TRBV7-9
abundance: many
d_gene: -
CDR3nt: TGTGCCAGCAGCTTAGGTTCGGGTTACAATGAGCAGTTCTTC
CDR3aa: CASSLGSGYNEQFF

j_gene: TRBJ2-6
v_gene: TRBV18
abundance: -
d_gene: TRBD1
CDR3nt: TGTGCCAGCTCACTCAACCAGGGGGCGCTTTTCTCTGGGGCCAACGTCCTGACTTTC
CDR3aa: CASSLNQGALFSGANVLTF

j_gene: TRBJ2-5
v_gene: TRBV6-2/TRBV6-3
abundance: many
d_gene: -
CDR3nt: TGTGCCAGCAGTTCCCAGCCGGGACTCCAAGAGACCCAGTACTTC
CDR3aa: CASSSQPGLQETQYF

j_gene: TRBJ2-5
v_gene: TRBV5-1
abundance: -
d_gene: TRBD2
CDR3nt: TGCGCCAGCAGCGAAGGACTAGCGGGAGGCCCGCTTCAAGAGACCCAGTACTTC
CDR3aa: CASSEGLAGGPLQETQYF

j_gene: TRBJ1-5
v_gene: TRBV30
abundance: -
d_gene: TRBD1
CDR3nt: TGTGCCTTCGACACAGGGGGCAATCAGCCCCAGCATTTT
CDR3aa: CAFDTGGNQPQHF

j_gene: TRBJ2-3
v_gene: TRBV15
abundance: -
d_gene: -
CDR3nt: TGTGCCACCAGCAGAGATGGGGTCCACACCCCCGCAGATACGCAGTATTTT
CDR3aa: CATSRDGVHTPADTQYF

j_gene: TRBJ2-1
v_gene: TRBV15
abundance: -
d_gene: TRBD2
CDR3nt: TGTGCCACCAGCAGAGGGGGGACTAGGGACCTCAATGAGCAGTTCTTC
CDR3aa: CATSRGGTRDLNEQFF

j_gene: TRBJ2-7
v_gene: TRBV30
abundance: -
d_gene: -
CDR3nt: TGTGCCTCCCTAGGGGAGCCAGCCTACGAGCAGTACTTC
CDR3aa: CASLGEPAYEQYF

j_gene: TRBJ2-3
v_gene: TRBV7-9
abundance: few
d_gene: -
CDR3nt: TGTGCCAGCAACCTTCTGGACAGAAACACAGATACGCAGTATTTT
CDR3aa: CASNLLDRNTDTQYF

j_gene: TRBJ2-7
v_gene: TRBV11-2
abundance: -
d_gene: -
CDR3nt: TGTGCCAGCAGCTTATTGGGAAGGGGGATGTACGAGCAGTACTTC
CDR3aa: CASSLLGRGMYEQYF

j_gene: TRBJ2-5
v_gene: TRBV20-1
abundance: -
d_gene: -
CDR3nt: TGCAGTGCTAGAGATGATGGGGGCCAAGAGACCCAGTACTTC
CDR3aa: CSARDDGGQETQYF

j_gene: TRBJ1-2
v_gene: TRBV6-4
abundance: few
d_gene: -
CDR3nt: TGTGCCAGCAGTGCCACGAGCTTTTCTAACTATGGCTACACCTTC
CDR3aa: CASSATSFSNYGYTF

j_gene: TRBJ2-7
v_gene: TRBV7-9
abundance: few
d_gene: TRBD1
CDR3nt: TGTGCCAGCAGCTATAGGGACAGCACCTACGAGCAGTACTTC
CDR3aa: CASSYRDSTYEQYF

j_gene: TRBJ1-2
v_gene: TRBV6-2/TRBV6-3
abundance: many
d_gene: -
CDR3nt: TGTGCCAGCAGTCTCGTTGGGGCTCTCGGCTACACCTTC
CDR3aa: CASSLVGALGYTF

j_gene: TRBJ2-2
v_gene: TRBV19
abundance: -
d_gene: -
CDR3nt: TGTGCCAGTAGTATCCCTCCAGGAACCGGGGAGCTGTTTTTT
CDR3aa: CASSIPPGTGELFF

j_gene: TRBJ1-2
v_gene: TRBV7-8
abundance: few
d_gene: TRBD1
CDR3nt: TGTGCCAGCAGCAATTCAGGGGGGGTGGAGTATGGCTACACCTTC
CDR3aa: CASSNSGGVEYGYTF

j_gene: TRBJ1-6
v_gene: TRBV7-9
abundance: few
d_gene: -
CDR3nt: TGTGCCAGCAGCTTAGGAGAGGGTTATAATTCACCCCTCCACTTT
CDR3aa: CASSLGEGYNSPLHF

j_gene: TRBJ2-1
v_gene: TRBV5-1
abundance: -
d_gene: -
CDR3nt: TGCGCCAGCAGCTTCGGGGTAACGTTGTTCTTC
CDR3aa: CASSFGVTLFF

j_gene: TRBJ2-5
v_gene: TRBV19
abundance: -
d_gene: -
CDR3nt: TGTGCCAGTAGTACCTTGCCCAGGGAAGCCCAAGAGACCCAGTACTTC
CDR3aa: CASSTLPREAQETQYF

j_gene: TRBJ2-7
v_gene: TRBV28
abundance: -
d_gene: TRBD2
CDR3nt: TGTGCCAGCAGTTTATCGGGAGGGACTACCTACGAGCAGTACTTC
CDR3aa: CASSLSGGTTYEQYF

j_gene: TRBJ2-7
v_gene: TRBV20-1
abundance: few
d_gene: TRBD2
CDR3nt: TGCAGTGCTAGCCCGGGGGGAGACCGCCCGAGTTTGGGTGAGCAGTACTTC
CDR3aa: CSASPGGDRPSLGEQYF

j_gene: TRBJ2-7
v_gene: TRBV20-1
abundance: few
d_gene: TRBD1
CDR3nt: TGCAGTGCTAGAGACGTAGACAGGGGCACCTACGAGCAGTACTTC
CDR3aa: CSARDVDRGTYEQYF

j_gene: TRBJ1-1
v_gene: TRBV10-1
abundance: many
d_gene: -
CDR3nt: TGCGCCAGCAGTGAGTCGGGACGGCAGAACACTGAAGCTTTCTTT
CDR3aa: CASSESGRQNTEAFF

j_gene: TRBJ2-1
v_gene: TRBV2
abundance: many
d_gene: TRBD1
CDR3nt: TGTGCCAGCAGGTATGACAGGGGACCCTACAATGAGCAGTTCTTC
CDR3aa: CASRYDRGPYNEQFF

j_gene: TRBJ2-1
v_gene: TRBV6-2/TRBV6-3
abundance: -
d_gene: TRBD2
CDR3nt: TGTGCCAGCAGTTACTGGGCGGGAGGAATATTGTCTGAGCAGTTCTTC
CDR3aa: CASSYWAGGILSEQFF

j_gene: TRBJ1-2
v_gene: TRBV19
abundance: -
d_gene: -
CDR3nt: TGTGCGACCAGACGGGGCTATGGCTACACCTTC
CDR3aa: CATRRGYGYTF